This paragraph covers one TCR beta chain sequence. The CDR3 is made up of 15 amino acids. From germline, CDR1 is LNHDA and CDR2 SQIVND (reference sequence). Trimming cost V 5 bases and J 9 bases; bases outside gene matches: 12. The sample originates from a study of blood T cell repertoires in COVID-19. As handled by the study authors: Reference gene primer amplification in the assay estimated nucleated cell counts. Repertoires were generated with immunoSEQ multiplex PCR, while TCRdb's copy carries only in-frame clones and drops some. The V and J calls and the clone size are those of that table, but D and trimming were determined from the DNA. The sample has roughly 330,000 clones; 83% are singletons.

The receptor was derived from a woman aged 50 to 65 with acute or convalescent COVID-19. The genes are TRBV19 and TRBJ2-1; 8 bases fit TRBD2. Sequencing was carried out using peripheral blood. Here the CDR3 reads CASSVEAGVDGEQFF. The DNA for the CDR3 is TGTGCCAGTAGTGTCGAAGCGGGGGTGGATGGTGAGCAGTTCTTC.